This TCR beta chain derives from a study of T cell responses to AZD1222 COVID-19 vaccine. For this clone: The antigen is not known.

Investigators merged groups given second doses at roughly 4 or roughly 12 weeks. Broader study findings: Seropositive status at baseline applied to only a handful of AZD1222 recipients.

Per germline, CDR1 MNHEY and CDR2 SMNVEV (reference sequence). The V and J ends lost 5 bases and 2 bases respectively, with 14 bases between them. This CDR3 has 15 residues. Produced via immunoSEQ multiplex PCR; TCRdb's table is partial and in-frame only. In the table there are roughly 150,000 clones, around 90% of which are singletons. The sequences come from peripheral blood, collected 28 days after the second AZD1222 dose. This chain uses TRBV27 with TRBJ2-3; possibly TRBD1 for D (6 bases). This sequence originates from an adult who received the AZD1222 COVID-19 vaccine. This chain's CDR3 is CASSPLRTATDTQYF. The CDR3 nucleotides read TGTGCCAGCAGTCCACTCCGGACAGCCACAGATACGCAGTATTTT.